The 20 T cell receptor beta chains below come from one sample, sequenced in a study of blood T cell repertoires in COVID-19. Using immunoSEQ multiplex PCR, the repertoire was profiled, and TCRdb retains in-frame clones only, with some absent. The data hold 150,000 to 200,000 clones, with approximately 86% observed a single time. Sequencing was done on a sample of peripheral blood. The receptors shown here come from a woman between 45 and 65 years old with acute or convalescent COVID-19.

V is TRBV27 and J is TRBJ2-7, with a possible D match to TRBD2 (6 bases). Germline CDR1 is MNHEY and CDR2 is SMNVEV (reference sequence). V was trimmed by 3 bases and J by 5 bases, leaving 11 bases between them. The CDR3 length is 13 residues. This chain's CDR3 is CASSFPSGDEQYF. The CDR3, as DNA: TGTGCCAGCAGTTTTCCCTCGGGGGACGAGCAGTACTTC.

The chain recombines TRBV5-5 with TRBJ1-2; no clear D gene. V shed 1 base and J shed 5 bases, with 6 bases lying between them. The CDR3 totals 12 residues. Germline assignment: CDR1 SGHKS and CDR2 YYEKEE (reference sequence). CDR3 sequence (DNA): TGTGCCAGCAGCTTGCACGCGTATGGCTACACCTTC. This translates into CASSLHAYGYTF. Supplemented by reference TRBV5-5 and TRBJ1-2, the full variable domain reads DAGVTQSPTHLIKTRGQQVTLRCSPISGHKSVSWYQQVLGQGPQFIFQYYEKEERGRGNFPDRFSARQFPNYSSELNVNALLLGDSALYLCASSLHAYGYTFGSGTRLTVV.

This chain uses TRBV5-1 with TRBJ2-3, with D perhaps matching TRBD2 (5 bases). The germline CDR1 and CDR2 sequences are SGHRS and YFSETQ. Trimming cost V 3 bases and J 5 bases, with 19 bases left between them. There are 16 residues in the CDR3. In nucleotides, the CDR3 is TGCGCCAGCAGCTCCTCCGGACTCGTACTCATAGATACGCAGTATTTT. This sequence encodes CASSSSGLVLIDTQYF.

This CDR3 reads CASTTGLAGRQQFF. The DNA for the CDR3 is TGTGCCAGCACGACTGGACTAGCGGGGAGACAGCAGTTCTTC. This chain links TRBV7-3 with TRBJ2-1, with 12 bases matching TRBD2. The ends lost 7 bases at V and 11 bases at J; junction bases unmatched: 9. The CDR3 spans 14 residues. Germline loops: CDR1 SGHTA, CDR2 FQGTGA.

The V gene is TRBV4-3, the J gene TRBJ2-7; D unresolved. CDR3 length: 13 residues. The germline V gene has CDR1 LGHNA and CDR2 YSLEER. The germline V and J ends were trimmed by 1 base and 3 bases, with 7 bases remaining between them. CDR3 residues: CASSQGAVYEQYF. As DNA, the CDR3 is TGCGCCAGCAGCCAAGGGGCTGTCTACGAGCAGTACTTC.

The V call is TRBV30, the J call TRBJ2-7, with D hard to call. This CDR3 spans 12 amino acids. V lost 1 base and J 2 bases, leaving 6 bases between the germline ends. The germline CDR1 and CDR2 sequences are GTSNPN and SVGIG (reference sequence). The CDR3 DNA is TGTGCCTGGAGTGGAGTAGCCTACGAGCAGTACTTC. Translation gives CAWSGVAYEQYF.

CDR3 bases: TGTGCCAGCTCACGCGGACAGGAAGGTGAAGCTTTCTTT. Its protein product is CASSRGQEGEAFF. The J gene is TRBJ1-1, the V gene TRBV18, with TRBD1 identical over 7 bases. Germline values: CDR1 KGHSH, CDR2 LQKENI. CDR3 length: 13 amino acids. The trim removed 4 bases at V and 7 bases at J, leaving 6 bases unmatched.

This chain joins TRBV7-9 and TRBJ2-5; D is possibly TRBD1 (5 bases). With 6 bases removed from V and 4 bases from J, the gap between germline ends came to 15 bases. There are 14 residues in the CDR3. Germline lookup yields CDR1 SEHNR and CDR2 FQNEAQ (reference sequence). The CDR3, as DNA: TGTGCCAGCAGGTGGGAACAGGCAAGAGAGACCCAGTACTTC. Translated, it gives CASRWEQARETQYF.

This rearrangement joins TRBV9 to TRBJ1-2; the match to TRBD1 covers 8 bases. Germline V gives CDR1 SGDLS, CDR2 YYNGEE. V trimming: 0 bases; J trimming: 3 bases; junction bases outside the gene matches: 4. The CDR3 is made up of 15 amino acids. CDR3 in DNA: TGTGCCAGCAGCGTAGGGGACAGGTTGGACTATGGCTACACCTTC. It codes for CASSVGDRLDYGYTF.

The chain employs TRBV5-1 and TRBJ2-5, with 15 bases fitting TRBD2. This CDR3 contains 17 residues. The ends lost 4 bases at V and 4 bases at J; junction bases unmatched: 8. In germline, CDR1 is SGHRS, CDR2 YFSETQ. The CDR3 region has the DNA TGCGCCAGCAGCACCGGACTAGCGGGAGGGCCGAGAGAGACCCAGTACTTC. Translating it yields CASSTGLAGGPRETQYF.

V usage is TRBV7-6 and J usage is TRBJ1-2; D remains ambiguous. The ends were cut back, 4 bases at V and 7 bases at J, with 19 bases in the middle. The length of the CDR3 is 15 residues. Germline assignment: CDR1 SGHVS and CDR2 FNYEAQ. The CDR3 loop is CASSYNSGSLSGYTF. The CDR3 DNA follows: TGTGCCAGCAGCTATAATTCGGGGTCGTTGAGTGGCTACACCTTC.

CDR3 sequence (DNA): TGTGCCGGTACCGGGACAGGGGACACTGAAGCTTTCTTT. Amino acid sequence: CAGTGTGDTEAFF. V and J are TRBV30 and TRBJ1-1, with TRBD1 matching 10 bases. The junction had 6 bases not matched to a gene; V was cut back by 8 bases and J by 3 bases. This CDR3 has 13 residues. The germline V gene encodes CDR1 GTSNPN and CDR2 SVGIG (reference sequence).

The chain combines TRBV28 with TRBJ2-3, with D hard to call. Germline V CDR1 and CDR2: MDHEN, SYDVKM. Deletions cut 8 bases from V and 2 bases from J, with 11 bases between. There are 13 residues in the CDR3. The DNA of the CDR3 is TGTGCCAGCTACGCTATAGACACAGATACGCAGTATTTT. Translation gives CASYAIDTDTQYF.

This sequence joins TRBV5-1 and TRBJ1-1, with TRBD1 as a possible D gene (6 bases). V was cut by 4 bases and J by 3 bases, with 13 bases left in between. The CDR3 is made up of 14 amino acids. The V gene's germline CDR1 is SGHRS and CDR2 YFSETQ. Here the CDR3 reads CASSRSGQDTEAFF. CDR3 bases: TGCGCCAGCAGCCGATCGGGACAAGACACTGAAGCTTTCTTT.

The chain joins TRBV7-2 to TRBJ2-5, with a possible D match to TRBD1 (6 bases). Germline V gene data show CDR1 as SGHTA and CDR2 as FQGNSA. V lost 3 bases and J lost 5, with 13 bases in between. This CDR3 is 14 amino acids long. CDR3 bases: TGTGCCAGCAGCTTTCAACAGGGTATGGAGACCCAGTACTTC. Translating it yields CASSFQQGMETQYF.

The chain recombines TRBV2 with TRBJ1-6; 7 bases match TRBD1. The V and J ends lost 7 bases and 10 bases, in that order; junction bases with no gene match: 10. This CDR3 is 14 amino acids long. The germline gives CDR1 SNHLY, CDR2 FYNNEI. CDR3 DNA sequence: TGTGCCAGCACGAAGAGACAGGGAGAATCACCCCTCCACTTT. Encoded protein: CASTKRQGESPLHF.

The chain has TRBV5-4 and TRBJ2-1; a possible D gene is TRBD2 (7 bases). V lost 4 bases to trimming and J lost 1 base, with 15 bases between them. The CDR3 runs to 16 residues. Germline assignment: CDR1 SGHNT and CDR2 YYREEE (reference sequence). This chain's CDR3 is CASSKGGERSYNEQFF. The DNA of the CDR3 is TGTGCCAGCAGCAAAGGGGGGGAAAGGTCCTACAATGAGCAGTTCTTC.

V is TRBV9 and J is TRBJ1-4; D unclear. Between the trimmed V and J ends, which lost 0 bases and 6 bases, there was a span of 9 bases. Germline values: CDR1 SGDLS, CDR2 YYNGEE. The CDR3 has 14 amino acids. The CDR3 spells CASSVDLFDEKLFF. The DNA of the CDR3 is TGTGCCAGCAGCGTAGATCTGTTCGATGAAAAACTGTTTTTT.

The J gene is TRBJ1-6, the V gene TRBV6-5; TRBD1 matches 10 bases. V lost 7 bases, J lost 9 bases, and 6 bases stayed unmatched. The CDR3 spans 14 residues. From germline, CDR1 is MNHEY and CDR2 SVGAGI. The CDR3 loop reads CASTLTGGVSPLHF. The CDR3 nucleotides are TGTGCCAGCACCCTGACAGGGGGCGTTTCACCCCTCCACTTT.

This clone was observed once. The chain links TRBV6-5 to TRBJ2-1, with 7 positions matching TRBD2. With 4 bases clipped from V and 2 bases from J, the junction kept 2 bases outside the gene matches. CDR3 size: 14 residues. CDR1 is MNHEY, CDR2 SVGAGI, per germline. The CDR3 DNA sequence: TGTGCCAGCAGTTCTCTAGCGGCCTACAATGAGCAGTTCTTC. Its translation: CASSSLAAYNEQFF.